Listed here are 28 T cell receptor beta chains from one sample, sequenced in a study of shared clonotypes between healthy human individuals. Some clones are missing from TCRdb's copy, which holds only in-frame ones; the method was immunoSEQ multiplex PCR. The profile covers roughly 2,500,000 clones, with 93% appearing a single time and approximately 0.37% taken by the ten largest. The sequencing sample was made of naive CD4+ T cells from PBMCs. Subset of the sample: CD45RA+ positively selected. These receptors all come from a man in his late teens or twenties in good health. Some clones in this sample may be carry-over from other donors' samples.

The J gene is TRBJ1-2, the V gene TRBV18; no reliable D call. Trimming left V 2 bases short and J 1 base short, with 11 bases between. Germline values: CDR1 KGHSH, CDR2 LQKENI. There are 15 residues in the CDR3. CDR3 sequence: CASSPSLTDNYGYTF. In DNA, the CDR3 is TGTGCCAGCTCACCATCTCTGACGGATAACTATGGCTACACCTTC.

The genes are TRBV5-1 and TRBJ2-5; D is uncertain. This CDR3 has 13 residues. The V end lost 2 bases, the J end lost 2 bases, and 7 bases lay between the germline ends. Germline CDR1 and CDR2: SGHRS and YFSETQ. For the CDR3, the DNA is TGCGCCAGCAGCTTTCTGCAACAAGAGACCCAGTACTTC. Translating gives CASSFLQQETQYF.

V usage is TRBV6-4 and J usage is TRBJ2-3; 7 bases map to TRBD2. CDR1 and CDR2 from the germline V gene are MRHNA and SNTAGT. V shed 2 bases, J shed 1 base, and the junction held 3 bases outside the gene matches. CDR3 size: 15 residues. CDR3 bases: TGTGCCAGCAGTGACGTTGCGGGAGGCACAGATACGCAGTATTTT. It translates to CASSDVAGGTDTQYF.

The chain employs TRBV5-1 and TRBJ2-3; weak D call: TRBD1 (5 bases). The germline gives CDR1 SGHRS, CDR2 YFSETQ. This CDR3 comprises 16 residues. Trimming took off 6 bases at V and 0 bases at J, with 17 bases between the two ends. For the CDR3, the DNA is TGCGCCAGCAACGAATGGGGCAGAACTAGCACAGATACGCAGTATTTT. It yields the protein CASNEWGRTSTDTQYF.

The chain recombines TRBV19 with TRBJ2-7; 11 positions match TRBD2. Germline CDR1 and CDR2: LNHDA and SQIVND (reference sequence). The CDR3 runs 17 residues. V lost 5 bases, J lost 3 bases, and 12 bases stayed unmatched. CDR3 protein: CASSRHHTSGRYYEQYF. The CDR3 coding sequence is TGTGCCAGTAGTCGACACCATACTAGCGGGAGATACTACGAGCAGTACTTC.

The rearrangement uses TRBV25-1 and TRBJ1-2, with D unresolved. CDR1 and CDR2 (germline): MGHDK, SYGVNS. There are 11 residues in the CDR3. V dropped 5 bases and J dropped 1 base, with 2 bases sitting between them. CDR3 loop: CASSYNYGYTF. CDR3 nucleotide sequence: TGTGCCAGCAGTTATAACTATGGCTACACCTTC.

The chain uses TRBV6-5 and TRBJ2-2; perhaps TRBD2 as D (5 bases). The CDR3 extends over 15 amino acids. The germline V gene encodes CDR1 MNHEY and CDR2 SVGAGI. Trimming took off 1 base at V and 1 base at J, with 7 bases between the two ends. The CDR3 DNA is TGTGCCAGCAGTTACTTCGGACTGAACACCGGGGAGCTGTTTTTT. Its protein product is CASSYFGLNTGELFF.

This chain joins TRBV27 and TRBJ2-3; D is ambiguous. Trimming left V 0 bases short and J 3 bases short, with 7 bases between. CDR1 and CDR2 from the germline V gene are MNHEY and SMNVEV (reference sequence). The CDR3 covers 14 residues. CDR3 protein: CASSLSHKTDTQYF. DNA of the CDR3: TGTGCCAGCAGTTTATCTCATAAGACAGATACGCAGTATTTT.

CDR3 nucleotide sequence: TGTGCCTCCGGGAGCTCCTACAATGAGCAGTTCTTC. This codes for CASGSSYNEQFF. This chain joins TRBV15 and TRBJ2-1; TRBD2 might be the D (6 bases). The CDR3 loop spans 12 amino acids. Germline lookup yields CDR1 LNHNV and CDR2 YYDKDF (reference sequence). Trimming left V 11 bases short and J 0 bases short, with 8 bases between.

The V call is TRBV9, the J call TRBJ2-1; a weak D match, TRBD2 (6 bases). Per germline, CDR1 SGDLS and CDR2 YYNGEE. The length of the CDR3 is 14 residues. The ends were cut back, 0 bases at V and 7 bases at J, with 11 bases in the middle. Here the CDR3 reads CASSVAGLINEQFF. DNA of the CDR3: TGTGCCAGCAGCGTAGCGGGACTTATAAATGAGCAGTTCTTC.

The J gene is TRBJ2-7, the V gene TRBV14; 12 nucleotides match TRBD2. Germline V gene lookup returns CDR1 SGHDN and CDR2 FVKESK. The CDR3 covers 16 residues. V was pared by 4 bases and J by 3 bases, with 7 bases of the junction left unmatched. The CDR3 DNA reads TGTGCCAGCAGCCTCTGGACTAGCGGGAAAGGCTACGAGCAGTACTTC. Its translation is CASSLWTSGKGYEQYF.

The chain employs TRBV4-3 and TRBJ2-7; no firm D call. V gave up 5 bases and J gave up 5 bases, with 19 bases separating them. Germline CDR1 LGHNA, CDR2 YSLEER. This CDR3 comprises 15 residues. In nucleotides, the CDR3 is TGCGCCAGCAGCGCCCGACTGACTCCTGGCAACGAGCAGTACTTC. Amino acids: CASSARLTPGNEQYF.

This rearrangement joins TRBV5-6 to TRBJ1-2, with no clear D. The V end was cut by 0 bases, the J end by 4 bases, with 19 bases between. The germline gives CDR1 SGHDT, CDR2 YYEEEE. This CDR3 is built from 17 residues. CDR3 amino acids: CASSLGEGPHTSYGYTF. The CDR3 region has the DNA TGTGCCAGCAGCTTGGGGGAGGGCCCTCATACCTCCTATGGCTACACCTTC. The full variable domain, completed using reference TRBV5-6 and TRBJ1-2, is DAGVTQSPTHLIKTRGQQVTLRCSPKSGHDTVSWYQQALGQGPQFIFQYYEEEERQRGNFPDRFSGHQFPNYSSELNVNALLLGDSALYLCASSLGEGPHTSYGYTFGSGTRLTVV.

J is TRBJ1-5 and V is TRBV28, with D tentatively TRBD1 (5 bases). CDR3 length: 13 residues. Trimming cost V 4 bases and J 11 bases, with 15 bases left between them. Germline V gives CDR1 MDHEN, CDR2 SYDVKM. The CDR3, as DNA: TGTGCCAGCAGTTCCCCTGGGGGGAGGTCCCAGCATTTT. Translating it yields CASSSPGGRSQHF.

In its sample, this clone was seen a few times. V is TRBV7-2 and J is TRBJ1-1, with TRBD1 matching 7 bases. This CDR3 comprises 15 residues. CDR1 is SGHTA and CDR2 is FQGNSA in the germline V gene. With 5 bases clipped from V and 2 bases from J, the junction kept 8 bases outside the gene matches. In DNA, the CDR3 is TGTGCCAGCAGCCCGACCGGGACAGCTAACACTGAAGCTTTCTTT. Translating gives CASSPTGTANTEAFF.

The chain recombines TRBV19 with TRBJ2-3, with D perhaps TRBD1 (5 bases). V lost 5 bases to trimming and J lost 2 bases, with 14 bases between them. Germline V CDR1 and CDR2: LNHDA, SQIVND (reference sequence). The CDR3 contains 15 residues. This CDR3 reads CASSPGVGATDTQYF. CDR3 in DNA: TGTGCCAGTAGTCCCGGAGTAGGGGCCACAGATACGCAGTATTTT. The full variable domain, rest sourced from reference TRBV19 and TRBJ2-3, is DGGITQSPKYLFRKEGQNVTLSCEQNLNHDAMYWYRQDPGQGLRLIYYSQIVNDFQKGDIAEGYSVSREKKESFPLTVTSAQKNPTAFYLCASSPGVGATDTQYFGPGTRLTVL.

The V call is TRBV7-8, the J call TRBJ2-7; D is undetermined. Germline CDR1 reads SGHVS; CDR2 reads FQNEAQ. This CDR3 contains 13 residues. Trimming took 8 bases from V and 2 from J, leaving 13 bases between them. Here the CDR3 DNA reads TGTGCCAGCTGTTCGGCGGAAGCCTACGAGCAGTACTTC. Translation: CASCSAEAYEQYF. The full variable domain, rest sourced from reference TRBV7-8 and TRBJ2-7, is GAGVSQSPRYKVAKRGQDVALRCDPISGHVSLFWYQQALGQGPEFLTYFQNEAQLDKSGLPSDRFFAERPEGSVSTLKIQRTQQEDSAVYLCASCSAEAYEQYFGPGTRLTVT.

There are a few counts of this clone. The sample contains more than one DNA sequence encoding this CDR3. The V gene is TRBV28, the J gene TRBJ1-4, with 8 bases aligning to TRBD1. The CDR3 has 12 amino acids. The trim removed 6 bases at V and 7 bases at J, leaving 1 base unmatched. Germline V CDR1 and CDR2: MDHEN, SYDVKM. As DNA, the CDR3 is TGTGCCAGCAGCACAGGGGGTGAAAAACTGTTTTTT. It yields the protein CASSTGGEKLFF.

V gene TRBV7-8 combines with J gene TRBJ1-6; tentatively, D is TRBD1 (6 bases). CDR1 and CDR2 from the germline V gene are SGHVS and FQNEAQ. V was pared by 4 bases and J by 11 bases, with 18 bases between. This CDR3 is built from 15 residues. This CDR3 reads CASSSWKGGTAPLHF. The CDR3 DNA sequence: TGTGCCAGCAGCTCGTGGAAGGGGGGGACGGCACCCCTCCACTTT. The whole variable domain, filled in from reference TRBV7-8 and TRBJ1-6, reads GAGVSQSPRYKVAKRGQDVALRCDPISGHVSLFWYQQALGQGPEFLTYFQNEAQLDKSGLPSDRFFAERPEGSVSTLKIQRTQQEDSAVYLCASSSWKGGTAPLHFGNGTRLTVT.

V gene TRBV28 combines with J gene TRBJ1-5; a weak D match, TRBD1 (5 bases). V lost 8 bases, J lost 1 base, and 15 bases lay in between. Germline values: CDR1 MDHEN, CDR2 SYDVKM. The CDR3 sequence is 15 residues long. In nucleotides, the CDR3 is TGTGCCAGCCGTCAGAGGGGAACAAGCAATCAGCCCCAGCATTTT. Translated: CASRQRGTSNQPQHF.

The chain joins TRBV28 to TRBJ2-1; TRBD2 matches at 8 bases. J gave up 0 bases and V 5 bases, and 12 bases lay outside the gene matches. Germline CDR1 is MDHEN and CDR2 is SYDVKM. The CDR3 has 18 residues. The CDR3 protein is CASSVVTSGGGSYNEQFF. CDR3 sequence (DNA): TGTGCCAGCAGTGTAGTAACTAGCGGTGGGGGCTCCTACAATGAGCAGTTCTTC.

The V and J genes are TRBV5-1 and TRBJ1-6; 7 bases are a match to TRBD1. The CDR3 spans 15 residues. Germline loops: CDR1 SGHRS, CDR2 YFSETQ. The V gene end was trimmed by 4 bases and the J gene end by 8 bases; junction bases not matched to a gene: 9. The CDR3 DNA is TGCGCCAGCAGCGTAACAGGGGATTCTGATTCACCCCTCCACTTT. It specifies CASSVTGDSDSPLHF.

This chain's CDR3 is CASSLTGFREAFF. CDR3 sequence (DNA): TGTGCCAGCAGTCTTACAGGGTTCCGCGAAGCTTTCTTT. V and J are TRBV6-5 and TRBJ1-1; TRBD1 is a possible D gene (6 bases). V was clipped by 5 bases and J by 8 bases, with 15 bases between them. The CDR3 loop spans 13 amino acids. Germline-derived CDR1 and CDR2 are MNHEY and SVGAGI.

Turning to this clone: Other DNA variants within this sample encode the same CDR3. The CDR3 bases are TGTGCCAGCAGCTTACGGGGAGGCTCCTACGAGCAGTACTTC. Protein sequence: CASSLRGGSYEQYF. The V call is TRBV7-3, the J call TRBJ2-7; D perhaps matches TRBD2 (6 bases). Germline V gene lookup returns CDR1 SGHTA and CDR2 FQGTGA. The CDR3 spans 14 residues. Trimming cost V 2 bases and J 0 bases, with 8 bases left between them.

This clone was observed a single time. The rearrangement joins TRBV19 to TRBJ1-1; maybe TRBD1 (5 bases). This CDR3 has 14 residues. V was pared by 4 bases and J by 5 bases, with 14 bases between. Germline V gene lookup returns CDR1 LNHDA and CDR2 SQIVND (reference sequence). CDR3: CASSKGHQWTEAFF. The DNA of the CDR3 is TGTGCCAGTAGTAAGGGGCACCAGTGGACTGAAGCTTTCTTT.

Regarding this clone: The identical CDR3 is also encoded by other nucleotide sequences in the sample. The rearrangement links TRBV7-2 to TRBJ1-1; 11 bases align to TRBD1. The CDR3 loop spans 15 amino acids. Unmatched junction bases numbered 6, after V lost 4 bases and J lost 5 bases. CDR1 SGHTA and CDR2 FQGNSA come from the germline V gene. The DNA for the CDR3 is TGTGCCAGCAGCTCCGGGACAGGGGGTCGGACTGAAGCTTTCTTT. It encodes CASSSGTGGRTEAFF.

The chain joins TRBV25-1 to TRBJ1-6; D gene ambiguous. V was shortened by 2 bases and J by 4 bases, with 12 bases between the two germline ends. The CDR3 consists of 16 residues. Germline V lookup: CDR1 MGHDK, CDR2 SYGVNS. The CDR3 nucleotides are TGTGCCAGCAGTGAAGCACACAGCAGGTATAATTCACCCCTCCACTTT. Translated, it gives CASSEAHSRYNSPLHF. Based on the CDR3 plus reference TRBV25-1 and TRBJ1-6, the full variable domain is EADIYQTPRYLVIGTGKKITLECSQTMGHDKMYWYQQDPGMELHLIHYSYGVNSTEKGDLSSESTVSRIRTEHFPLTLESARPSHTSQYLCASSEAHSRYNSPLHFGNGTRLTVT.

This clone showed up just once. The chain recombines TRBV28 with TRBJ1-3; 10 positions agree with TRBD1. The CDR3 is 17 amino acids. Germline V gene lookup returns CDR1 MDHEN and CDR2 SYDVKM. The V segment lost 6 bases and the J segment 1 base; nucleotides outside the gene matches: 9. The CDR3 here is CASRVLGTGVSGNTIYF. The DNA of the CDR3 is TGTGCCAGCAGGGTCTTGGGGACAGGGGTGTCTGGAAACACCATATATTTT.